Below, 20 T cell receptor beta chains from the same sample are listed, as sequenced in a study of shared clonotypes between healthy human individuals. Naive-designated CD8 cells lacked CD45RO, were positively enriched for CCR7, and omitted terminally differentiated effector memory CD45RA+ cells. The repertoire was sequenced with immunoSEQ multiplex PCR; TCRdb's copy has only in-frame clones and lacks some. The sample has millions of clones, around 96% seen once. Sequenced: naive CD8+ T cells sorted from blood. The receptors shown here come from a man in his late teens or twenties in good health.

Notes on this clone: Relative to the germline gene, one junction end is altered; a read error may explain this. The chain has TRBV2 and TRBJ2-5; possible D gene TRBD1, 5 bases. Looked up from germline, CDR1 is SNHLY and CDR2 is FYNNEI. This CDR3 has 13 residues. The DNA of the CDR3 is TGTGCCAGCAGGGAAGATAGGGGAGAGACCCAGTACTTC. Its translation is CASREDRGETQYF.

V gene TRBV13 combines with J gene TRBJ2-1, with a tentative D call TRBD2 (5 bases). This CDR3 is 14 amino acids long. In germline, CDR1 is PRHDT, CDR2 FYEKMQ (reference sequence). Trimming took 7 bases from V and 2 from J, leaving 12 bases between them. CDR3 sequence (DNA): TGTGCCAGCACCCTGCGGGCTACCTACAATGAGCAGTTCTTC. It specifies CASTLRATYNEQFF.

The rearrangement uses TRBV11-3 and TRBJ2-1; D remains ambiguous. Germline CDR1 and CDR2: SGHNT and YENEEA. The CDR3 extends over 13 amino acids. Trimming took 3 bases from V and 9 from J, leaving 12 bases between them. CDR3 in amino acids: CASSFLHGSEQFF. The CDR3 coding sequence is TGTGCCAGCAGCTTTTTACACGGTAGTGAGCAGTTCTTC. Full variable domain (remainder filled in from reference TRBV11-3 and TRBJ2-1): EAGVVQSPRYKIIEKKQPVAFWCNPISGHNTLYWYLQNLGQGPELLIRYENEEAVDDSQLPKDRFSAERLKGVDSTLKIQPAELGDSAVYLCASSFLHGSEQFFGPGTRLTVL.

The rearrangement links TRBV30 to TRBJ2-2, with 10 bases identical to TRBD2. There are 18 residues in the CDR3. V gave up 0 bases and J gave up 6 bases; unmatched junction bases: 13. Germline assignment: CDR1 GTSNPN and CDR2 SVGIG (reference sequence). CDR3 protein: CAWSVGFPSGGSAGELFF. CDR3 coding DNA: TGTGCCTGGAGTGTAGGATTTCCTAGCGGGGGTTCCGCCGGGGAGCTGTTTTTT.

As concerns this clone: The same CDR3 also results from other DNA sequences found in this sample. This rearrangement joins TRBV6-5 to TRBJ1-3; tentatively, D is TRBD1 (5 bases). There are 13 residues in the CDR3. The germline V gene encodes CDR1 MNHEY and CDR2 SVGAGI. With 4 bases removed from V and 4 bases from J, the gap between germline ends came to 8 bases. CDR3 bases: TGTGCCAGCAGTTGGGGCGCCGGAAACACCATATATTTT. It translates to CASSWGAGNTIYF.

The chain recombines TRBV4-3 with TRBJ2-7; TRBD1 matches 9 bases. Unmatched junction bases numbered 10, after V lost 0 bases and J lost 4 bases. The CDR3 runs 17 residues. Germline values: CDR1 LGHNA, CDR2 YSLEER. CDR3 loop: CASSQDWLGDRGYEQYF. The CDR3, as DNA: TGCGCCAGCAGCCAAGATTGGTTGGGAGACAGGGGGTACGAGCAGTACTTC.

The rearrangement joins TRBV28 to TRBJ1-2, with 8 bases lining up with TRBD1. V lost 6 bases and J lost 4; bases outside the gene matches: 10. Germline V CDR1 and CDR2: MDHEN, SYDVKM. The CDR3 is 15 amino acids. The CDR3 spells CASSESGGAGYGYTF. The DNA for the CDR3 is TGTGCCAGCAGCGAATCAGGGGGCGCGGGCTATGGCTACACCTTC.

The CDR3 coding sequence is TGTGCCAGCAGCCCGGGGACACTGAGCTCCTACGAGCAGTACTTC. It codes for CASSPGTLSSYEQYF. V and J are TRBV14 and TRBJ2-7; D possibly corresponds to TRBD1 (6 bases). CDR3 length equals 15 residues. The germline V and J ends were trimmed by 4 bases and 0 bases, with 13 bases remaining between them. Germline-derived CDR1 and CDR2 are SGHDN and FVKESK.

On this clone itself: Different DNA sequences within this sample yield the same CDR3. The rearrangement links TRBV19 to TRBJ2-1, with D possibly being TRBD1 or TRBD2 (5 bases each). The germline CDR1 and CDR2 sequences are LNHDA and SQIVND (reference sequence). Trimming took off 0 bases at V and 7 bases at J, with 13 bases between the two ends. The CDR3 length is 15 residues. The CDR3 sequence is CASSIDREGANEQFF. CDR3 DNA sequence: TGTGCCAGTAGTATAGATCGGGAAGGGGCGAATGAGCAGTTCTTC.

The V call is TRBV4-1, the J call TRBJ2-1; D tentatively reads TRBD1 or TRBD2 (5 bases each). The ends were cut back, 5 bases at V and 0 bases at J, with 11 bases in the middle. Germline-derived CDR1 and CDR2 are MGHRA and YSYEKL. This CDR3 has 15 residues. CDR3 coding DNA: TGCGCCAGCAGCTGGGACCAGAGCTCCTACAATGAGCAGTTCTTC. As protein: CASSWDQSSYNEQFF.

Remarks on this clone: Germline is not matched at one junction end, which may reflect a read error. The DNA for the CDR3 is TGTGCTAGTGGTTTGCGCAACCAGCCCCAGCATTTT. It codes for CASGLRNQPQHF. The rearrangement joins TRBV12-5 to TRBJ1-5; D uncertain. CDR1 and CDR2 from the germline V gene are LGHNT and FRNRAP. CDR3 size: 12 residues.

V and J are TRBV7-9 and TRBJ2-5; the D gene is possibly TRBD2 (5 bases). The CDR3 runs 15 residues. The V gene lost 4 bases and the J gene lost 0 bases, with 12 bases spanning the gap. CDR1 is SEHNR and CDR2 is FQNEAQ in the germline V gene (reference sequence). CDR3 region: CASSSEEQYQETQYF. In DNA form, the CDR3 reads TGTGCCAGCAGCTCGGAGGAACAGTACCAAGAGACCCAGTACTTC. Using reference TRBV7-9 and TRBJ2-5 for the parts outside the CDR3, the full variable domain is DTGVSQNPRHKITKRGQNVTFRCDPISEHNRLYWYRQTLGQGPEFLTYFQNEAQLEKSRLLSDRFSAERPKGSFSTLEIQRTEQGDSAMYLCASSSEEQYQETQYFGPGTRLLVL.

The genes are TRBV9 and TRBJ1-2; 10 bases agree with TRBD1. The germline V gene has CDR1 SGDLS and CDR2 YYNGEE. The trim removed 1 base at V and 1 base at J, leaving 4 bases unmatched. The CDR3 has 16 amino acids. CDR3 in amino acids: CASSVTGTGVNYGYTF. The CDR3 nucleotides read TGTGCCAGCAGCGTAACCGGGACAGGGGTTAACTATGGCTACACCTTC.

The DNA of the CDR3 is TGTGCCAGCAGCCGTTACGGGACAGGAGCGACAGATACGCAGTATTTT. This sequence encodes CASSRYGTGATDTQYF. V is TRBV7-3 and J is TRBJ2-3, with TRBD1 matching 8 bases. The trim removed 5 bases at V and 3 bases at J, leaving 10 bases unmatched. Looked up from germline, CDR1 is SGHTA and CDR2 is FQGTGA. CDR3 length: 16 residues.

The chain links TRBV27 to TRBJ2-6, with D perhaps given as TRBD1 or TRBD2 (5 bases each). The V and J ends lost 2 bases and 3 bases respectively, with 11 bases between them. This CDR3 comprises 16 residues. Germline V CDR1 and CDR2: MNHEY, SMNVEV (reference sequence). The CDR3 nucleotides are TGTGCCAGCAGTTTAATAACGGGGCATGGGGCCAACGTCCTGACTTTC. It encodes CASSLITGHGANVLTF. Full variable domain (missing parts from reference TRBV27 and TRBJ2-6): EAQVTQNPRYLITVTGKKLTVTCSQNMNHEYMSWYRQDPGLGLRQIYYSMNVEVTDKGDVPEGYKVSRKEKRNFPLILESPSPNQTSLYFCASSLITGHGANVLTFGAGSRLTVL.

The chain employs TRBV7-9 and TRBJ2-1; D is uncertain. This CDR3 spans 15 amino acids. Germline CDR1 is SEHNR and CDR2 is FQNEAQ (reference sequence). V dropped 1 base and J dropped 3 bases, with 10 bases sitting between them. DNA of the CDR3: TGTGCCAGCAGCTTAGGAGTGGTGCTCTACAATGAGCAGTTCTTC. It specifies CASSLGVVLYNEQFF.

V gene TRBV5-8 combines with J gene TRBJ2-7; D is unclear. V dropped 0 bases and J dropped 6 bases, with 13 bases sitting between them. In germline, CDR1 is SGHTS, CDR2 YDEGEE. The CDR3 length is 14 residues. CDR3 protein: CASSLGQAHPEQYF. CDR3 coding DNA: TGTGCCAGCAGCTTGGGGCAGGCCCACCCCGAGCAGTACTTC.

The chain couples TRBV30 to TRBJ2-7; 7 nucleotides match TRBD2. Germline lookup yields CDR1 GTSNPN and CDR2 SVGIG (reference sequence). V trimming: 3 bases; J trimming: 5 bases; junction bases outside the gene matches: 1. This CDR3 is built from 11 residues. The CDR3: CAWSRGDEQYF. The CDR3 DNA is TGTGCCTGGAGCCGGGGGGACGAGCAGTACTTC.

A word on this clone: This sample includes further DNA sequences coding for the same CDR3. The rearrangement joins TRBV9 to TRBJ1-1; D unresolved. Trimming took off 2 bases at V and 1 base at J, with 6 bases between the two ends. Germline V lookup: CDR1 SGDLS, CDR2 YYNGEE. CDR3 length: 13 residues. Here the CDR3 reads CASSVGRNTEAFF. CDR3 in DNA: TGTGCCAGCAGCGTCGGAAGGAACACTGAAGCTTTCTTT.

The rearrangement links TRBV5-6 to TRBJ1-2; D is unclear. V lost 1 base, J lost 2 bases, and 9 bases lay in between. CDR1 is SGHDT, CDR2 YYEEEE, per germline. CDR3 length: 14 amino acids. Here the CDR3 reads CASSLYLGNYGYTF. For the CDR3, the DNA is TGTGCCAGCAGCTTGTATTTGGGCAACTATGGCTACACCTTC. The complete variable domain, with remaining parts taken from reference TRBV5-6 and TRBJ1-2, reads DAGVTQSPTHLIKTRGQQVTLRCSPKSGHDTVSWYQQALGQGPQFIFQYYEEEERQRGNFPDRFSGHQFPNYSSELNVNALLLGDSALYLCASSLYLGNYGYTFGSGTRLTVV.